The 8 T cell receptor beta chains given below trace back to one sample, sequenced in a study of T cell changes during pregnancy in multiple sclerosis. Assay: immunoSEQ multiplex PCR; the TCRdb copy retains only in-frame clones and omits some. The profile covers approximately 73,000 clones, with just over 90% appearing a single time and 0.21% taken by the ten largest. Sequenced material: CD4+ T cells from peripheral blood mononuclear cells, taken before pregnancy. Receptors originate from a female donor with multiple sclerosis, enrolled in a pregnancy study.

The chain recombines TRBV6-1 with TRBJ2-2; no clear D gene. The length of the CDR3 is 12 residues. V gave up 2 bases and J gave up 8 bases, with 6 bases separating them. Germline assignment: CDR1 MNHNS and CDR2 SASEGT. This CDR3 reads CASSEFNGELFF. Written as DNA, the CDR3 is TGTGCCAGCAGTGAATTTAATGGGGAGCTGTTTTTT.

This chain's CDR3 is CASRRVAGVGTDTQYF. The CDR3 bases are TGTGCCAGCAGGAGGGTAGCGGGAGTAGGCACAGATACGCAGTATTTT. The chain combines TRBV7-8 with TRBJ2-3, with 9 bases fitting TRBD2. The CDR3 covers 16 residues. The trim removed 6 bases at V and 1 base at J, leaving 8 bases unmatched. The V gene's germline CDR1 is SGHVS and CDR2 FQNEAQ. The whole variable domain, filled in from reference TRBV7-8 and TRBJ2-3, reads GAGVSQSPRYKVAKRGQDVALRCDPISGHVSLFWYQQALGQGPEFLTYFQNEAQLDKSGLPSDRFFAERPEGSVSTLKIQRTQQEDSAVYLCASRRVAGVGTDTQYFGPGTRLTVL.

The J gene is TRBJ1-4, the V gene TRBV5-1; possible D gene TRBD1, 5 bases. The CDR3 runs to 13 residues. Germline V gene lookup returns CDR1 SGHRS and CDR2 YFSETQ. V gave up 6 bases and J gave up 5 bases, with 11 bases separating them. As DNA, the CDR3 is TGCGCCAGCACCTGGGACTTCAATGAAAAACTGTTTTTT. Encoded protein: CASTWDFNEKLFF.

The chain carries TRBV6-5 and TRBJ2-7; tentative D call: TRBD2 (5 bases). The CDR3 contains 13 residues. V lost 5 bases and J 6 bases, leaving 14 bases between the germline ends. Germline V gene lookup returns CDR1 MNHEY and CDR2 SVGAGI. The CDR3 here is CASSLEWAGEQYF. DNA of the CDR3: TGTGCCAGCAGTCTTGAGTGGGCGGGCGAGCAGTACTTC.

This clone occurred once. V and J are TRBV6-5 and TRBJ2-1, with D possibly matching TRBD2 (6 bases). The CDR3 is 15 amino acids. V was cut by 7 bases and J by 8 bases, with 21 bases left in between. CDR1 MNHEY and CDR2 SVGAGI come from the germline V gene. The CDR3 spells CASTDLGGLAHEQFF. The CDR3 DNA is TGTGCCAGCACCGATCTTGGGGGGTTGGCCCATGAGCAGTTCTTC.

The chain couples TRBV19 to TRBJ2-1; 7 bases line up with TRBD1. V lost 1 base, J lost 6 bases, and 9 bases stayed unmatched. The CDR3 contains 16 residues. CDR1 and CDR2 from the germline V gene are LNHDA and SQIVND (reference sequence). The CDR3 coding sequence is TGTGCCAGTAGTATAGCGAAAGGGGGCATTTTCAATGAGCAGTTCTTC. Its protein product is CASSIAKGGIFNEQFF.

The chain uses TRBV7-8 and TRBJ1-6, with D uncertain. CDR3 length: 14 amino acids. The germline gives CDR1 SGHVS, CDR2 FQNEAQ. Trimming removed 5 bases at V and 8 bases at J, with 13 bases between. This CDR3 reads CASSPRQADSPLHF. CDR3 DNA: TGTGCCAGCAGCCCAAGGCAGGCAGATTCACCCCTCCACTTT.

The chain recombines TRBV30 with TRBJ1-6; tentative D call: TRBD1 (5 bases). This CDR3 contains 18 residues. V was shortened by 8 bases and J by 9 bases, with 32 bases between the two germline ends. Germline V gene lookup returns CDR1 GTSNPN and CDR2 SVGIG (reference sequence). The CDR3 nucleotides read TGTGCCGTAGAGGGTGGGACGGAGGGGCTATATGGCCTTTCACCCCTCCACTTT. Translated: CAVEGGTEGLYGLSPLHF. Full variable domain (rest looked up from reference TRBV30 and TRBJ1-6): SQTIHQWPATLVQPVGSPLSLECTVEGTSNPNLYWYRQAAGRGLQLLFYSVGIGQISSEVPQNLSASRPQDRQFILSSKKLLLSDSGFYLCAVEGGTEGLYGLSPLHFGNGTRLTVT.